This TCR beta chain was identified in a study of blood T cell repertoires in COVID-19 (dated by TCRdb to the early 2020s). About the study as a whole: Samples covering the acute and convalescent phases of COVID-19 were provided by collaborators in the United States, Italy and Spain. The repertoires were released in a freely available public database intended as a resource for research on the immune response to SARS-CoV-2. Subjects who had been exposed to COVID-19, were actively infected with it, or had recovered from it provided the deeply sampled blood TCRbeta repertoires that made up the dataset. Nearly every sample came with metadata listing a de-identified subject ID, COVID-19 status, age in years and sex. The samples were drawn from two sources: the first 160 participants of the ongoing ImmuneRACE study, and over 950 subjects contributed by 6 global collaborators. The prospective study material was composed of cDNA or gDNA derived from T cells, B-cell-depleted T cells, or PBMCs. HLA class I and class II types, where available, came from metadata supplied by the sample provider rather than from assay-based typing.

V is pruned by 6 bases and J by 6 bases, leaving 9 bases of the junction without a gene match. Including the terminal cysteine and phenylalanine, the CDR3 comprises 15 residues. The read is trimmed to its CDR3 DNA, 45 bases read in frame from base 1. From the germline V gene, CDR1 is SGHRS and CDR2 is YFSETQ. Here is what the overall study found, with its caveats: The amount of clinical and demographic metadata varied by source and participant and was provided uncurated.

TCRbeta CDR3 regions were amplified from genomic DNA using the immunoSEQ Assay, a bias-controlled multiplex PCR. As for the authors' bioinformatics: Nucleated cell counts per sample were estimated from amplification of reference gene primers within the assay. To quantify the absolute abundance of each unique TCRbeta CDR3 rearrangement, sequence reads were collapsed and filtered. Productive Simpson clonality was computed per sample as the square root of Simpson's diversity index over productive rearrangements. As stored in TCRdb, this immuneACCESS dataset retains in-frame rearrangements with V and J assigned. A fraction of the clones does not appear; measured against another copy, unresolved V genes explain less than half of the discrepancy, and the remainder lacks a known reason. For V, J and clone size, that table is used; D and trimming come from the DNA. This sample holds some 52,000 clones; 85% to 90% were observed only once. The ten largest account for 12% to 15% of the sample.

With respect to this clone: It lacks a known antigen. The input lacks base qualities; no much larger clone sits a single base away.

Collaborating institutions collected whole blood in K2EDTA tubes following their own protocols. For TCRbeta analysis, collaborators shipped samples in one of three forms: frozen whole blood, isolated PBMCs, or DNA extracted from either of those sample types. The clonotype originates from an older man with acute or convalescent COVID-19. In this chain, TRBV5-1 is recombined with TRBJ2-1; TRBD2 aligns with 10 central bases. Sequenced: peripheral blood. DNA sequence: TGCGCCAGCACCTCTAGCGGGAGAAATGGCAATGAGCAGTTCTTC. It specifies CASTSSGRNGNEQFF.